These 18 T cell receptor beta chains were all obtained from the same sample, sequenced in a study of shared clonotypes between healthy human individuals. The assay was immunoSEQ multiplex PCR, and TCRdb's table has in-frame clones only and misses some. The sample holds about 2 million clones; roughly 94% are singletons and the top ten take roughly 1.1%. CD45RO-negative cells were positively selected for CCR7, leaving out terminally differentiated effector memory CD45RA+ cells. Sequenced: naive CD8+ T cells sorted from blood. These receptors were collected from a man younger than 30 in good health.

The chain uses TRBV4-1 and TRBJ1-2; 10 bases agree with TRBD1. Per germline, CDR1 MGHRA and CDR2 YSYEKL. This CDR3 contains 19 residues. The ends lost 0 bases at V and 1 base at J; junction bases unmatched: 11. DNA for the CDR3: TGCGCCAGCAGCCAAGATCGGAAGGGACAGGGGACACGTAACTATGGCTACACCTTC. Amino acids: CASSQDRKGQGTRNYGYTF.

This clone appeared a single time. This chain connects TRBV9 to TRBJ2-2; D ambiguous. The CDR3 sequence is 15 residues long. V lost 0 bases, J lost 1 base, and 7 bases lay in between. Germline loops: CDR1 SGDLS, CDR2 YYNGEE. CDR3 sequence: CASSVGEGNTGELFF. Here the CDR3 DNA reads TGTGCCAGCAGCGTAGGGGAAGGGAACACCGGGGAGCTGTTTTTT.

The V gene is TRBV10-1, the J gene TRBJ1-1; D gene unclear. The CDR3 covers 14 residues. From germline, CDR1 is WNHNN and CDR2 SYGVQD (reference sequence). V lost 3 bases and J lost 0, with 8 bases in between. CDR3 in DNA: TGCGCCAGCAGTGACCCAGGACTGAACACTGAAGCTTTCTTT. This encodes CASSDPGLNTEAFF.

This chain links TRBV11-2 with TRBJ2-7, with TRBD1 identical over 9 bases. Germline CDR1 is SGHAT and CDR2 is FQNNGV. This CDR3 is 15 amino acids long. V shed 4 bases, J shed 2 bases, and the junction held 6 bases outside the gene matches. The CDR3 sequence: CASSSGQGRTYEQYF. The CDR3 DNA follows: TGTGCCAGCAGCTCAGGACAGGGGAGGACCTACGAGCAGTACTTC.

This chain uses TRBV7-8 with TRBJ2-5; 12 bases align to TRBD2. CDR3 length equals 16 residues. V trimming: 1 base; J trimming: 5 bases; junction bases outside the gene matches: 5. Germline CDR1 SGHVS, CDR2 FQNEAQ. This CDR3 reads CASSLGTSGIFETQYF. In DNA form, the CDR3 reads TGTGCCAGCAGCTTAGGGACTAGCGGGATTTTCGAGACCCAGTACTTC.

This chain uses TRBV27 with TRBJ2-2; no firm D call. The germline V gene has CDR1 MNHEY and CDR2 SMNVEV (reference sequence). CDR3 length equals 14 residues. V was shortened by 6 bases and J by 0 bases, with 8 bases between the two germline ends. CDR3 in DNA: TGTGCCAGCAGCGATCCTGCGAACACCGGGGAGCTGTTTTTT. Amino acid sequence: CASSDPANTGELFF.

The chain has TRBV2 and TRBJ2-3; no clear D. V was trimmed by 0 bases and J by 4 bases, leaving 8 bases between them. The length of the CDR3 is 14 residues. Germline values: CDR1 SNHLY, CDR2 FYNNEI. This CDR3 is CASSEARFADTQYF. CDR3 coding DNA: TGTGCCAGCAGTGAAGCTCGGTTCGCAGATACGCAGTATTTT.

V usage is TRBV5-1 and J usage is TRBJ2-1; tentatively, D is TRBD1 (7 bases). The ends were cut back, 2 bases at V and 10 bases at J, with 22 bases in the middle. CDR3 length equals 16 residues. Germline V gene data show CDR1 as SGHRS and CDR2 as YFSETQ. The CDR3 bases are TGCGCCAGCAGCTTTGGCGGGGACAGATATCCAGGGGAGCAGTTCTTC. This codes for CASSFGGDRYPGEQFF. Using reference TRBV5-1 and TRBJ2-1 for the parts outside the CDR3, the full variable domain is KAGVTQTPRYLIKTRGQQVTLSCSPISGHRSVSWYQQTPGQGLQFLFEYFSETQRNKGNFPGRFSGRQFSNSRSEMNVSTLELGDSALYLCASSFGGDRYPGEQFFGPGTRLTVL.

The chain is built from TRBV29-1 and TRBJ1-2; tentative D call: TRBD1 (5 bases). Per germline, CDR1 SQVTM and CDR2 ANQGSEA. Trimming stripped 0 bases from V and 5 bases from J, with 16 bases between. The CDR3 extends over 15 amino acids. The CDR3 DNA sequence: TGCAGCGTTGAAGATATGGCGGCTGAGGGGTATGGCTACACCTTC. Protein: CSVEDMAAEGYGYTF.

CDR3 bases: TGCAGTGCTAGAGACGAAGTCGAAGCTTTCTTT. This translates into CSARDEVEAFF. The chain carries TRBV20-1 and TRBJ1-1; D is unclear. CDR3 size: 11 residues. Germline lookup yields CDR1 DFQATT and CDR2 SNEGSKA (reference sequence). V was trimmed by 0 bases and J by 8 bases, leaving 7 bases between them.

Concerning this clone itself: A read error may produce the germline difference seen at one junction end. The rearrangement joins TRBV27 to TRBJ2-5; D unresolved. This CDR3 is 15 amino acids long. In germline, CDR1 is MNHEY, CDR2 SMNVEV (reference sequence). CDR3 residues: CASSLSDGAQETQYF. DNA for the CDR3: TGTGCCAGCAGTCTATCGGACGGAGCCCAAGAGACCCAGTACTTC.

The rearrangement links TRBV11-2 to TRBJ2-1; 8 positions match TRBD2. Unmatched junction bases numbered 7, after V lost 5 bases and J lost 4 bases. This CDR3 is built from 15 residues. In germline, CDR1 is SGHAT, CDR2 FQNNGV. The CDR3 DNA follows: TGTGCCAGCAGCGTGCCGGGACTAGAGTACAATGAGCAGTTCTTC. Protein product: CASSVPGLEYNEQFF.

The rearrangement links TRBV27 to TRBJ1-5, with D hard to call. Germline V lookup: CDR1 MNHEY, CDR2 SMNVEV (reference sequence). The CDR3 runs 15 residues. Trimming took 2 bases from V and 3 from J, leaving 11 bases between them. CDR3 nucleotide sequence: TGTGCCAGCAGTTTAACGTCGGGCCTCAATCAGCCCCAGCATTTT. Its protein is CASSLTSGLNQPQHF.

This clone was detected once. The chain couples TRBV7-9 to TRBJ1-1; D is ambiguous. CDR1 and CDR2 (germline): SEHNR, FQNEAQ (reference sequence). V dropped 4 bases and J dropped 1 base, with 10 bases sitting between them. The CDR3 is made up of 14 amino acids. This CDR3 reads CASSSTAGNTEAFF. The DNA for the CDR3 is TGTGCCAGCAGCTCGACCGCAGGGAACACTGAAGCTTTCTTT.

The chain couples TRBV5-6 to TRBJ2-7; D remains ambiguous. V dropped 0 bases and J dropped 7 bases, with 11 bases sitting between them. Germline V lookup: CDR1 SGHDT, CDR2 YYEEEE. The CDR3 contains 13 residues. In DNA form, the CDR3 reads TGTGCCAGCAGCTTGGACTTGGAGAGTGAGCAGTACTTC. It specifies CASSLDLESEQYF.

This clone was seen once. This sequence joins TRBV16 and TRBJ1-2; D is uncertain. Germline V gene lookup returns CDR1 KGHSY and CDR2 FQNENV. The CDR3 runs 17 residues. V dropped 4 bases and J dropped 4 bases, with 22 bases sitting between them. The CDR3 spells CASSLSQSTMPVYGYTF. In DNA, the CDR3 is TGTGCCAGCAGCCTTTCCCAATCAACTATGCCCGTCTATGGCTACACCTTC.

A word on this clone: The sample carries other DNA sequences with the same CDR3. The CDR3 bases are TGTGCCAGCAGTCCCGGACAGGGCTGGGAGCAGTACTTC. Translation gives CASSPGQGWEQYF. V is TRBV6-5 and J is TRBJ2-7, with 8 bases aligning to TRBD1. In germline, CDR1 is MNHEY, CDR2 SVGAGI. CDR3 length: 13 amino acids. With 5 bases clipped from V and 7 bases from J, the junction kept 7 bases outside the gene matches.

V is TRBV27 and J is TRBJ1-2; D not certain. With 5 bases removed from V and 4 bases from J, the gap between germline ends came to 11 bases. The CDR3 extends over 13 amino acids. Per germline, CDR1 MNHEY and CDR2 SMNVEV (reference sequence). The CDR3: CASSPGSSYGYTF. In DNA form, the CDR3 reads TGTGCCAGCAGTCCGGGCAGCAGCTATGGCTACACCTTC.